The TCR beta chain under discussion was sequenced for a study of blood T cells in healthy people across ages (dated by TCRdb to 2015 to 2017). Looking at the study overall: In model experiments, template switching captured about one uniquely barcoded TCR beta cDNA molecule for every two T cells. The study analyzed two additional independent replicas of 1 million unique cDNA reads from the same blood draw for two donors, one aged 18 to 30 and one aged 80 or older. To track age-related changes in TCR beta repertoire diversity, the study relied on deep sequencing normalized with unique cDNA molecular identifiers. Four age groups were formed from the donors: young (average about 16 years), middle-aged (approximately 42), aged (about 62) and long-lived (around 82). Study-wide conclusions, independent of this receptor: The CMV infection status of donors was not known, potentially confounding age-related changes in expanded clonotypes. Bulk unsorted PBMC profiling prevented conclusive comparison of naive and antigen-experienced compartments. Compared with the aged group, the long-lived group had more naive CD4+ T cells, fewer expanded clones and increased TCR diversity, suggesting age selection. Observed TCR beta diversity correlated strongly with the percentage of naive T cells measured by flow cytometry. Observed TCR beta diversity per million T cells fell roughly linearly with age, and a significant reduction was already apparent by age about 38. Estimates of total diversity based on one million sequenced T cells were regarded as lower bounds and as underestimates.

Reading from cysteine to phenylalanine, the CDR3 counts 14 amino acids. Only CDR3 DNA is held: 42 bases, read in frame from base 1. Trimming leaves V shorter by 7 bases and J shorter by 5 bases, with the junction holding 9 bases beyond the gene matches. CDR1 and CDR2 were assigned from the germline V gene as MNHNS and SASEGT. The library was produced with 5' RACE. For sequencing, an Illumina HiSeq 2500 was employed. A second about 7 to 12 cycle PCR used a sample-barcoded 5' primer and a J-beta primer mix. Each TCR beta cDNA molecule received a unique molecular identifier from a template-switch 5' adaptor carrying 12 random nucleotides. At least 2.5 million CDR3-containing paired-end reads were obtained from each sample. All of the RNA was converted into first-strand cDNA using the Mint cDNA synthesis kit, with a TRBC-specific oligonucleotide serving as the primer. After uracil-DNA glycosylase treatment, a first 18-cycle PCR used universal primers M1SS and BC2_uni_R on all cDNA. The paper's processing steps were these. Normalization of each sample was performed by random selection of 1 million high-quality reads, each carrying a distinct molecular identifier. Instead of being binned into consensus sequences, reads with shared molecular identifiers were discarded. MiTCR, set to a Q25 quality threshold and the strictest error-elimination algorithm, was used for CDR3 identification, clonotype clustering and error correction. A nonparametric unseen species model with Euler transformation was used to estimate a lower bound on total TCR beta diversity. TCRdb reanalyzed the raw reads on its own, using fastp at Q25 for trimming and MiXCR for clone calling, and kept in-frame beta chains. Each CDR3 protein gets just one entry, which takes the most common genes and DNA from the rows behind it. The V and J calls and clone size come from TCRdb's table, not from the authors' own analysis. The table for this sample lists approximately 900,000 distinct CDR3 sequences; 25% to 35% of them were counted only once. Roughly 10% of the sample rests with the top ten.

Comment on this clonotype: Its antigen is currently not known. The record has no base qualities; no much larger clone is one base away.

Donors were 39 systemically healthy Caucasian individuals from Russia aged roughly 6 to 90 years. Each donor gave ten milliliters of peripheral blood, collected into EDTA-treated Vacutainer tubes. PBMCs were isolated by Ficoll-Paque density-gradient centrifugation, with at least 7 million obtained per sample. Total RNA, at least 5 micrograms per sample, was extracted from PBMCs with Trizol reagent. For every donor, flow cytometry on a PBMC aliquot measured the percentage of naive CD45RAhigh/CD27high T cells. This sample was also put to use in a study of T cells of mothers and their children. Drawing on the second study: The donors were nine systemically healthy Caucasian individuals, made up of three mothers and their six children. cDNA synthesis consumed the entire amount of extracted RNA, loaded at roughly 1.5 ug RNA in each 15 ul reaction. Sample barcodes and 2-4 random nucleotides were added via the M1S primer in the second PCR. Each mother yielded over 9 million TCR beta CDR3 reads and each child about 3 million reads. Thymic selection similarly shapes TCR recombination output in related and unrelated pairs, with minor effect from inherited differences. Related mother-child pairs always showed normalized repertoire overlap that was slightly higher than in unrelated mother-child pairs, though the difference was never significant. No persistent microchimeric T cell clones were found, with a detection sensitivity of 85 to 100 clones per million clonotypes. To look for features that set related mother-child pairs apart from unrelated individuals, the researchers ran deep NGS to compare the TCR beta repertoires of mothers and children. On average, the children were approximately 11 +/- 4 years old, while the mothers were approximately 40 +/- 4 years old. After adapters were ligated using NEBNext reagents, the libraries underwent 100+100 nt paired-end sequencing on an Illumina HiSeq 2000. To prevent cross-contamination, the mother and child libraries were prepared one month apart and sequenced in separate runs. Between roughly 500,000 and 2,000,000 distinct TCR beta clonotypes were identified per donor. Naive TCR beta clonotypes were estimated from low-frequency clonotypes matched to each donor's FACS-determined naive share, without sorting.

Sequencing was done on a sample of blood. The receptor chain draws on TRBV6-1 and TRBJ2-5, and 8 junctional nucleotides match TRBD2. This receptor was identified in a woman in her thirties or forties in good health. For the CDR3, the sequence is CASKPLGGDETQYF. The bases are TGTGCCAGCAAACCCCTCGGGGGGGACGAGACCCAGTACTTC.